Here is one T cell receptor (beta chain) with its context. This record comes from a study of shared clonotypes between healthy human individuals. Profiled with immunoSEQ multiplex PCR; TCRdb holds only in-frame clones, not every one. Here the sample spans around 2.1 million clones, approximately 95% being singletons. Germline CDR1 is MNHEY and CDR2 is SVGAGI. V lost 6 bases and J lost 2, with 14 bases in between. The CDR3 covers 14 residues. V and J are TRBV6-5 and TRBJ2-7, with TRBD2 as a possible D gene (6 bases). The receptor comes from a man between 18 and 29 years old in good health. Material: naive CD4+ T cells sorted from blood. The subset: CD45RA+ positively selected. The CDR3 loop reads CASSTISGTYEQYF. CDR3 DNA: TGTGCCAGCAGCACGATTAGCGGAACCTACGAGCAGTACTTC.